These T cell receptor beta chains were read from a single sample in a study of T-cell reconstitution after alpha-beta-depleted transplantation in children. TCRdb fed the PCR reads into MiXCR, producing one record per CDR3 protein. The sample contains 450,000 to 500,000 distinct CDR3 sequences, around 12% of which appear only once. This specimen was PBMCs from the stem cell graft donor, taken from the stem cell graft. The origin of the receptors is a human donor who donated a stem cell graft to a child with combined immunodeficiency. Each CDR3 is given with its conserved first and last residue. The D gene is left open where the match is weak. Clone size, where shown, is once, few, many, or a class for clones that have expanded.

v_call: TRBV7-2
d_call: NA
clone_size: NA
j_call: TRBJ1-4
cdr3_aa: CASSPGGGPNEKLFF
cdr3_nt: TGTGCCAGCAGCCCGGGCGGGGGGCCTAATGAAAAACTGTTTTTT

v_call: TRBV7-8
d_call: NA
clone_size: NA
j_call: TRBJ2-3
cdr3_aa: CASSSSRIDTQYF
cdr3_nt: TGTGCCAGCAGCTCATCCCGTATAGATACGCAGTATTTT

v_call: TRBV29-1
d_call: TRBD2
clone_size: many
j_call: TRBJ2-3
cdr3_aa: CSVSPSGRRDTQYF
cdr3_nt: TGCAGCGTTTCTCCTAGCGGGCGCAGGGATACGCAGTATTTT

v_call: TRBV12-3/TRBV12-4
d_call: NA
clone_size: NA
j_call: TRBJ1-1
cdr3_aa: CAPREVTKPGAFF
cdr3_nt: TGTGCCCCCCGTGAGGTCACTAAGCCAGGGGCTTTCTTT

v_call: TRBV5-4
d_call: NA
clone_size: NA
j_call: TRBJ2-1
cdr3_aa: CASSHRSRNEQFF
cdr3_nt: TGTGCCAGCAGTCACCGTAGCCGAAATGAGCAGTTCTTC

v_call: TRBV20-1
d_call: TRBD2
clone_size: many
j_call: TRBJ2-1
cdr3_aa: CSAISSGSSYNEQFF
cdr3_nt: TGCAGTGCTATTTCTAGCGGGAGCTCCTACAATGAGCAGTTCTTC

v_call: TRBV11-2
d_call: TRBD1
clone_size: NA
j_call: TRBJ2-2
cdr3_aa: CASSPGGRELFF
cdr3_nt: TGTGCCAGCAGCCCAGGGGGCCGGGAGCTGTTTTTT

v_call: TRBV6-1
d_call: TRBD1
clone_size: few
j_call: TRBJ2-5
cdr3_aa: CASSEDRVGETQYF
cdr3_nt: TGTGCCAGCAGCGAAGACAGGGTCGGCGAGACCCAGTACTTC

v_call: TRBV20-1
d_call: TRBD2
clone_size: many
j_call: TRBJ2-1
cdr3_aa: CSASLAGGPHEQFF
cdr3_nt: TGCAGTGCTAGTCTCGCGGGAGGGCCTCATGAGCAGTTCTTC

v_call: TRBV18
d_call: TRBD2
clone_size: few
j_call: TRBJ2-3
cdr3_aa: CASAMNSGRRSTDTQYF
cdr3_nt: TGTGCCAGCGCGATGAATAGCGGGAGAAGGAGCACAGATACGCAGTATTTT

v_call: TRBV30
d_call: NA
clone_size: NA
j_call: TRBJ1-5
cdr3_aa: CAWSVQTGQPQHF
cdr3_nt: TGTGCCTGGAGTGTACAAACGGGTCAGCCCCAGCATTTT

v_call: TRBV20-1
d_call: NA
clone_size: NA
j_call: TRBJ2-1
cdr3_aa: CSARAWNRGMEQFF
cdr3_nt: TGCAGTGCTAGAGCATGGAACCGGGGGATGGAGCAGTTCTTC

v_call: TRBV4-3
d_call: TRBD2
clone_size: few
j_call: TRBJ2-3
cdr3_aa: CASSQEGRERDTQYF
cdr3_nt: TGCGCCAGCAGCCAAGAAGGGAGGGAGCGAGATACGCAGTATTTT

v_call: TRBV3-1
d_call: NA
clone_size: many
j_call: TRBJ2-1
cdr3_aa: CASSQDYGTYNEQFF
cdr3_nt: TGTGCCAGCAGCCAAGATTATGGGACATACAATGAGCAGTTCTTC

v_call: TRBV11-2
d_call: TRBD2
clone_size: NA
j_call: TRBJ2-3
cdr3_aa: CASSQVGLAAPF
cdr3_nt: TGTGCCAGCAGCCAGGTGGGACTAGCGGCGCCGTTT

v_call: TRBV12-3/TRBV12-4
d_call: TRBD2
clone_size: few
j_call: TRBJ2-5
cdr3_aa: CASSFFQREGRETQYF
cdr3_nt: TGTGCCAGCAGTTTTTTTCAGCGGGAGGGTCGGGAGACCCAGTACTTC

v_call: TRBV6-2/TRBV6-3
d_call: NA
clone_size: NA
j_call: TRBJ2-7
cdr3_aa: CASSQPGHRSYEQYF
cdr3_nt: TGTGCCAGCAGCCAACCGGGACACCGCTCCTACGAGCAGTACTTC

v_call: TRBV3-1
d_call: NA
clone_size: NA
j_call: TRBJ2-7
cdr3_aa: CASSQDKGSYEQYF
cdr3_nt: TGTGCCAGCAGCCAAGATAAAGGATCCTACGAGCAGTACTTC

v_call: TRBV29-1
d_call: TRBD1
clone_size: many
j_call: TRBJ1-2
cdr3_aa: CSAGTTGDYGYTF
cdr3_nt: TGCAGCGCCGGGACCACAGGGGACTATGGCTACACCTTC

v_call: TRBV5-5
d_call: TRBD1
clone_size: few
j_call: TRBJ2-2
cdr3_aa: CASSAQGAGGELFF
cdr3_nt: TGTGCCAGCAGCGCCCAGGGGGCGGGCGGGGAGCTGTTTTTT

v_call: TRBV6-5
d_call: TRBD2
clone_size: few
j_call: TRBJ2-1
cdr3_aa: CASSYSRRGGNNEQFF
cdr3_nt: TGTGCCAGCAGTTACTCTCGGCGGGGGGGGAACAATGAGCAGTTCTTC

v_call: TRBV7-2
d_call: NA
clone_size: few
j_call: TRBJ1-3
cdr3_aa: CASSLVAGLSGNTIYF
cdr3_nt: TGTGCCAGCAGCTTAGTCGCGGGGCTCTCTGGAAACACCATATATTTT

v_call: TRBV9
d_call: NA
clone_size: many
j_call: TRBJ1-3
cdr3_aa: CASSGLTGNTIYF
cdr3_nt: TGTGCCAGCAGCGGATTAACAGGAAACACCATATATTTT